A single sample is the source of the 24 T cell receptor beta chains below, sequenced in a study of shared clonotypes between healthy human individuals. The data were produced by immunoSEQ multiplex PCR, yet TCRdb's version contains in-frame clones alone and is incomplete. This table holds fewer than 700,000 clones, around 77% found once. Sequences were obtained from PBMCs. Receptors were obtained from a woman between 40 and 55 years old in good health. Some clones in this sample may be carry-over from other donors' samples.

This clone was picked up many times. The J gene is TRBJ2-6, the V gene TRBV5-1, with D tentatively TRBD1 (5 bases). Germline loops: CDR1 SGHRS, CDR2 YFSETQ. There are 15 residues in the CDR3. With 2 bases removed from V and 0 bases from J, the gap between germline ends came to 6 bases. CDR3 bases: TGCGCCAGCAGCTTACAGGCCTCTGGGGCCAACGTCCTGACTTTC. Its translation: CASSLQASGANVLTF. Complete variable domain (other parts from reference TRBV5-1 and TRBJ2-6): KAGVTQTPRYLIKTRGQQVTLSCSPISGHRSVSWYQQTPGQGLQFLFEYFSETQRNKGNFPGRFSGRQFSNSRSEMNVSTLELGDSALYLCASSLQASGANVLTFGAGSRLTVL.

The chain employs TRBV23-1 and TRBJ2-7; possibly TRBD1 for D (7 bases). TRBV23-1 belongs to the ORF category, with a function that is uncertain. V was clipped by 0 bases and J by 6 bases, with 15 bases between them. The CDR3 sequence is 15 residues long. The CDR3 sequence: CASSQSPRQGGEQYF. CDR3 nucleotide sequence: TGCGCCAGCAGTCAATCTCCCAGACAGGGAGGCGAGCAGTACTTC.

The chain employs TRBV5-1 and TRBJ2-7; D might be TRBD1 (5 bases). This CDR3 spans 16 amino acids. The germline V gene encodes CDR1 SGHRS and CDR2 YFSETQ. V lost 4 bases, J lost 5 bases, and 22 bases lay in between. The CDR3 coding sequence is TGCGCCAGCAGCCCCACAACACAGGTAACGCTAAACGAGCAGTACTTC. Translation: CASSPTTQVTLNEQYF.

In nucleotides, the CDR3 is TGTGCCAGCAGGCCCCTCCCCGGTCGTACAGGCAATGAAAAACTGTTTTTT. It translates to CASRPLPGRTGNEKLFF. This rearrangement joins TRBV28 to TRBJ1-4; tentative D call: TRBD1 (5 bases). Germline assignment: CDR1 MDHEN and CDR2 SYDVKM. V gave up 6 bases and J gave up 5 bases, with 22 bases separating them. The CDR3 length is 17 residues.

The chain uses TRBV20-1 and TRBJ2-3; D call uncertain. The germline V gene encodes CDR1 DFQATT and CDR2 SNEGSKA (reference sequence). Trimming removed 5 bases from V and 3 bases from J, with 6 bases in between. The length of the CDR3 is 11 residues. The CDR3 is CSASQTDTQYF. CDR3 in DNA: TGCAGTGCTTCACAGACAGATACGCAGTATTTT.

This clone was detected a few times. The genes are TRBV5-4 and TRBJ1-4; TRBD1 matches at 10 bases. The CDR3 is 15 residues long. The junction had 4 bases not matched to a gene; V was cut back by 0 bases and J by 8 bases. Germline V gives CDR1 SGHNT, CDR2 YYREEE (reference sequence). The DNA for the CDR3 is TGTGCCAGCAGCTTGGGGGGACAGGGGAACGAAAAACTGTTTTTT. This gives the protein CASSLGGQGNEKLFF. Based on the CDR3 plus reference TRBV5-4 and TRBJ1-4, the full variable domain is ETGVTQSPTHLIKTRGQQVTLRCSSQSGHNTVSWYQQALGQGPQFIFQYYREEENGRGNFPPRFSGLQFPNYSSELNVNALELDDSALYLCASSLGGQGNEKLFFGSGTQLSVL.

The chain carries TRBV6-4 and TRBJ2-3; TRBD2 matches at 12 bases. J lost 4 bases, V lost 5 bases, and 7 bases had no gene match. The CDR3 runs to 16 residues. The germline V gene has CDR1 MRHNA and CDR2 SNTAGT. The DNA for the CDR3 is TGTGCCAGCAGTCCATCTAGCGGGAGGGGTGCAGATACGCAGTATTTT. This gives the protein CASSPSSGRGADTQYF.

For this clone: The CDR3 ends on some other residue instead of the conserved phenylalanine or tryptophan, so this is likely a read error. The genes are TRBV6-4 and TRBJ1-2, with a weak D call TRBD1 (5 bases). The CDR3 runs 14 residues. The germline gives CDR1 MRHNA, CDR2 SNTAGT. The V end lost 2 bases, the J end lost 8 bases, and 15 bases lay between the germline ends. In DNA form, the CDR3 reads TGTGCCAGCAGTGACACGACAGAAGTGGGGGGCTACACCCTC. Residues: CASSDTTEVGGYTL.

Notes on this clone: Given a far larger clone just one base away, this is likely a sequencing read error. The gene calls are TRBV30 and TRBJ1-1; a possible D gene is TRBD1 (6 bases). Germline CDR1 GTSNPN, CDR2 SVGIG (reference sequence). V lost 5 bases and J lost 6, with 19 bases in between. The CDR3 consists of 14 residues. The CDR3 sequence: CAWGNTGGAPEAFF. The CDR3 nucleotides read TGTGCCTGGGGCAACACTGGGGGGGCCCCTGAAGCTTTCTTT. Full variable domain (rest looked up from reference TRBV30 and TRBJ1-1): SQTIHQWPATLVQPVGSPLSLECTVEGTSNPNLYWYRQAAGRGLQLLFYSVGIGQISSEVPQNLSASRPQDRQFILSSKKLLLSDSGFYLCAWGNTGGAPEAFFGQGTRLTVV.

This chain joins TRBV18 and TRBJ2-2; perhaps D is TRBD1 or TRBD2 (6 bases each). Germline CDR1 and CDR2: KGHSH and LQKENI. The V end lost 2 bases, the J end lost 2 bases, and 15 bases lay between the germline ends. There are 17 residues in the CDR3. In DNA, the CDR3 is TGTGCCAGCTCACCATTTTCGGGGGCTCATAACACCGGGGAGCTGTTTTTT. It encodes CASSPFSGAHNTGELFF.

V usage is TRBV5-4 and J usage is TRBJ2-1; D gene ambiguous. The CDR3 loop spans 11 amino acids. Germline V CDR1 and CDR2: SGHNT, YYREEE (reference sequence). V dropped 2 bases and J dropped 8 bases, with 5 bases sitting between them. CDR3: CASSFGYEQFF. The CDR3 bases are TGTGCCAGCAGCTTTGGCTATGAGCAGTTCTTC.

This sequence joins TRBV18 and TRBJ2-2; unclear D gene. The V end was cut by 2 bases, the J end by 0 bases, with 13 bases between. Germline lookup yields CDR1 KGHSH and CDR2 LQKENI. The length of the CDR3 is 17 residues. CDR3 bases: TGTGCCAGCTCACCAGTTCGACTGATATCGAACACCGGGGAGCTGTTTTTT. It encodes CASSPVRLISNTGELFF.

J is TRBJ2-3 and V is TRBV2; D unresolved. The CDR3 spans 14 residues. V shed 3 bases and J shed 4 bases, with 11 bases lying between them. The germline CDR1 and CDR2 sequences are SNHLY and FYNNEI. This CDR3 reads CASSDPRGADTQYF. CDR3 in DNA: TGTGCCAGCAGTGATCCTAGAGGAGCAGATACGCAGTATTTT.

Turning to this clone: It differs at one base from a far larger clone, so likely a read error. This chain uses TRBV6-4 with TRBJ2-3; TRBD2 agrees at 11 bases. The CDR3 sequence is 15 residues long. In germline, CDR1 is MRHNA, CDR2 SNTAGT. The CDR3 is CASSEGTSGSDTQCF. The CDR3 coding sequence is TGTGCCAGCAGTGAAGGGACTAGCGGTTCAGATACGCAGTGTTTT.

The chain is built from TRBV20-1 and TRBJ2-1; no definite D call. In germline, CDR1 is DFQATT, CDR2 SNEGSKA (reference sequence). The V gene lost 4 bases and the J gene lost 8 bases, with 6 bases spanning the gap. The CDR3 is made up of 10 amino acids. CDR3 amino acids: CSANSDEQFF. The CDR3 DNA follows: TGCAGTGCTAACTCCGATGAGCAGTTCTTC.

The V call is TRBV5-1, the J call TRBJ1-1; D not certain. The CDR3 length is 14 residues. The V gene's germline CDR1 is SGHRS and CDR2 YFSETQ. V was trimmed by 3 bases and J by 2 bases, leaving 11 bases between them. This CDR3 is CASSSEYLNTEAFF. CDR3 in DNA: TGCGCCAGCAGCTCGGAGTATCTCAACACTGAAGCTTTCTTT.

For this clone: No conserved phenylalanine or tryptophan ends this CDR3, so it is likely a read error. The DNA is omitted, as the CDR3 cannot be located on it reliably, and the CDR3 follows TCRdb's listing. The chain combines TRBV7-2 with TRBJ2-3; no check of the table's D call, TRBD2, against the DNA was made. Germline CDR1 SGHTA, CDR2 FQGNSA. The CDR3 is 13 residues long, counting both termini. The chain's CDR3 is CASSLAPARGRGV.

The chain uses TRBV6-5 and TRBJ2-1; TRBD2 is a possible D gene (6 bases). This CDR3 has 16 amino acids. CDR1 and CDR2 from the germline V gene are MNHEY and SVGAGI. Trimming shortened V by 0 bases and J by 2 bases, and 11 bases separated the two germline ends. The CDR3 DNA is TGTGCCAGCAGTTACTCTCGTCTAGCGCCCTACAATGAGCAGTTCTTC. Translated, it gives CASSYSRLAPYNEQFF.

This sequence joins TRBV11-2 and TRBJ2-3; a weak D match, TRBD1 (6 bases). The V gene lost 5 bases and the J gene lost 6 bases, with 15 bases spanning the gap. In germline, CDR1 is SGHAT, CDR2 FQNNGV. The CDR3 extends over 14 amino acids. The CDR3 sequence is CASSPRGVTDTQYF. CDR3 in DNA: TGTGCCAGCAGCCCCAGGGGAGTAACGGATACGCAGTATTTT.

The chain joins TRBV19 to TRBJ1-5; no firm D call. Per germline, CDR1 LNHDA and CDR2 SQIVND (reference sequence). There are 14 residues in the CDR3. The ends were cut back, 2 bases at V and 4 bases at J, with 9 bases in the middle. The CDR3 DNA sequence: TGTGCCAGTAGTATAAGCCACTTAAATCAGCCCCAGCATTTT. Translation gives CASSISHLNQPQHF. The full variable domain, in which reference TRBV19 and TRBJ1-5 provide the parts outside the CDR3, is DGGITQSPKYLFRKEGQNVTLSCEQNLNHDAMYWYRQDPGQGLRLIYYSQIVNDFQKGDIAEGYSVSREKKESFPLTVTSAQKNPTAFYLCASSISHLNQPQHFGDGTRLSIL.

The J gene is TRBJ2-7, the V gene TRBV18; TRBD2 agrees at 15 bases. There are 18 residues in the CDR3. Trimming took 3 bases from V and 6 from J; bases not matched to a gene: 12. CDR1 KGHSH and CDR2 LQKENI come from the germline V gene. CDR3 loop: CASSPNLGLAGGPGEQYF. The DNA of the CDR3 is TGTGCCAGCTCACCGAATCTCGGACTAGCGGGAGGGCCAGGCGAGCAGTACTTC.

CDR3 residues: CASSHTGDHEQYF. As DNA, the CDR3 is TGTGCCAGCTCACACACAGGGGACCACGAGCAGTACTTC. This sequence joins TRBV18 and TRBJ2-7, with 7 bases identical to TRBD1. J lost 5 bases, V lost 4 bases, and 5 bases had no gene match. This CDR3 has 13 residues. Germline-derived CDR1 and CDR2 are KGHSH and LQKENI.

The chain employs TRBV5-1 and TRBJ2-5; D gene unclear. CDR3 length: 14 amino acids. Germline loops: CDR1 SGHRS, CDR2 YFSETQ. Between the trimmed V and J ends, which lost 5 bases and 2 bases, there was a span of 13 bases. CDR3 loop: CASRPDSWQETQYF. The CDR3 DNA reads TGCGCCAGCAGGCCCGACTCTTGGCAAGAGACCCAGTACTTC.

This clone was observed a few times. This chain connects TRBV30 to TRBJ1-2; 7 bases fit TRBD1. Per germline, CDR1 GTSNPN and CDR2 SVGIG (reference sequence). V gave up 3 bases and J gave up 2 bases; unmatched junction bases: 15. The CDR3 contains 17 residues. CDR3 nucleotides: TGTGCCTGGAGGGCTTCCCCTCTCTACAGGGGCAACTATGGCTACACCTTC. It translates to CAWRASPLYRGNYGYTF.